This T cell receptor (beta chain) was sequenced during a study of OX40 agonist ivuxolimab in advanced cancers. Notes on the research overall: Ivuxolimab was an agonistic, fully human IgG2 monoclonal antibody directed against OX40 (CD134), a costimulatory receptor. The paper covers the monotherapy dose-escalation part of the phase I ivuxolimab trial, which included N of about 56 patients. Intravenous ivuxolimab was administered to patients every 2 weeks at six dose levels: 0.01, 0.1, 0.3, 1.5, 3 and 10 mg/kg. Of the 52 patients in dose escalation, 19 had hepatocellular carcinoma, roughly 15 had melanoma, 9 had renal cell carcinoma and 9 had head and neck cancer. Patients were allowed to have had prior anti-PD-1, anti-PD-L1 or anti-CTLA-4 therapy, and more than 35% of the dose-escalation patients had been treated with checkpoint inhibitors. The purpose of peripheral TCRbeta sequencing was to test whether ivuxolimab changed TCR sequence diversity and led to clonal T-cell expansion. The dose-escalation cohort was roughly 87% male with a mean age of around 64 years, ranging from roughly 23 to 79. Partial responses occurred in three dose-escalation patients: two with cutaneous melanoma and one with hepatocellular carcinoma.

What the authors observed across the whole study: In partial responders in the 0.1-3.0 mg/kg groups, normalized peripheral clonal expansion was found to be among the lowest, especially among CD8+ T cells. Low levels of normalized T-cell clonal expansion were also shown by some nonresponding patients. The antigen specificity of the peripheral T cells that underwent clonal expansion was not determined. After ivuxolimab, CD8+ T cells had more expanded clones than CD4+ T cells on average. At doses from 0.1 to 3.0 mg/kg, clonal expansion was seen in both CD4+ and CD8+ blood T cells between baseline and week 6.

Patients with a history of autoimmune disease or receiving systemic immunosuppression were excluded from the trial. Peripheral blood for TCR sequencing was collected from all dose cohorts at baseline, on cycle 4 day 1, and on cycle 7 day 1. Samples came from an open-label, multicenter, first-in-human phase I dose-escalation trial of ivuxolimab. The trial enrolled adults with locally advanced or metastatic head and neck squamous cell, hepatocellular, melanoma or renal cell carcinoma. Before TCR sequencing, CD4+ T cells and CD8+ T cells from peripheral blood were sorted into separate populations. For this clone: Its antigen is currently not known. A much larger clone differs from this one at a single base, so this may be a read error.

Genomic DNA was isolated from the sorted cells so that the TCRbeta CDR3 region could be sequenced. TCRbeta CDR3 regions were sequenced using the immunoSEQ Assay. As stored in TCRdb, this immuneACCESS dataset retains in-frame rearrangements with V and J assigned. A fraction of the clones does not appear; measured against another copy, unresolved V genes explain less than half of the discrepancy, and the remainder lacks a known reason. For this sample the table gives over 55,000 clones, of which about 80% were detected only once. The ten biggest clones cover around 2.4% of the sample. From cysteine to phenylalanine, the CDR3 is 14 amino acids long. CDR3 DNA is the only sequence kept; it has 42 bases, read in frame from the first base. V is clipped by 1 base and J by 4 bases, and the sequence between their germline boundaries is 7 bases long. For CDR1 and CDR2, the germline V gene lists SGHTA and FQGNSA.

This TCR derives from an adult with an advanced solid tumor such as melanoma, head and neck, liver or kidney cancer. This chain joins TRBV7-2 to TRBJ2-2; the D gene is perhaps TRBD1, on 5 matching bases. Here the sequenced sample was CD4+ or CD8+ T cells sorted from blood, taken in a trial of the OX40 agonist ivuxolimab. The CDR3 region: CASSLEGVTGELFF. The DNA sequence reads TGTGCCAGCAGCTTAGAAGGGGTCACCGGGGAGCTGTTTTTT.